The text below deals with one T cell receptor (beta chain). This sample is part of a study of blood T cell repertoires in COVID-19. Study-wide background: Samples of COVID-19 (acute and convalescent) were obtained from the United States, Italy and Spain. PBMCs, B-cell-depleted T cells, or T cells were the source of the cDNA or gDNA that made up the material.

Here immunoSEQ multiplex PCR was the method, and the copy in TCRdb shows in-frame clones only, minus some. Counted here are 150,000 to 200,000 clones, roughly nine tenths occurring once; the ten biggest clones make up about 1.2%. Enrolled through a virtual design, the participants were between about 18 and 100 years of age and came from approximately 25 US areas. The CDR3 loop spans 13 amino acids. In germline, CDR1 is SGHNT, CDR2 YYREEE (reference sequence). J lost 6 bases, V lost 4 bases, and 6 bases had no gene match. Sequences were obtained from PBMCs or T cells enriched from blood (not recorded which). The clonotype was recovered from a human donor with acute COVID-19. The donor label of this sample is uncertain. The chain couples TRBV5-4 to TRBJ2-5; 7 nucleotides match TRBD1. This CDR3 is CASSPDRDQTQYF. CDR3 sequence (DNA): TGTGCCAGCAGCCCCGACAGGGACCAGACCCAGTACTTC.